The 29 T cell receptor beta chains below come from one sample, sequenced in a study of T cells in Graves' hyperthyroidism and ophthalmopathy. From RNA transcripts, TCR beta CDR3 regions were amplified. HTBI primers were the set used in a first-round RT-PCR of the TCR CDR3. MiXCR, applied by TCRdb to the multiplex PCR reads, yields one record per CDR3 protein. The repertoire includes 620,000 or so distinct CDR3 sequences, about 14% of them detected once, and under 15% sits in the top ten. The source material was blood. These receptors came from a woman in her 50s with Graves' ophthalmopathy.

This clonotype has a count of ten or more. The V and J genes are TRBV6-1 and TRBJ2-7; tentative D call: TRBD1 (6 bases). V was shortened by 6 bases and J by 7 bases, with 16 bases between the two germline ends. This CDR3 has 13 amino acids. Germline loops: CDR1 MNHNS, CDR2 SASEGT. This CDR3 reads CASSGVFQGEQYF. The CDR3, as DNA: TGTGCCAGCAGCGGGGTGTTTCAGGGGGAGCAGTACTTC.

This clonotype was counted ten times or more. V and J are TRBV28 and TRBJ2-3; maybe TRBD2 (6 bases). The CDR3 spans 15 residues. V lost 7 bases and J lost 6, with 20 bases in between. CDR1 and CDR2 (germline): MDHEN, SYDVKM. CDR3 residues: CASTLGGARWDTQYF. For the CDR3, the DNA is TGTGCCAGCACCCTCGGAGGGGCGCGGTGGGATACGCAGTATTTT.

This clonotype has at least ten counts. The chain couples TRBV11-3 to TRBJ2-5; no firm D call. The germline CDR1 and CDR2 sequences are SGHNT and YENEEA. The CDR3 totals 14 residues. Trimming removed 1 base from V and 1 base from J, with 7 bases in between. CDR3 sequence reads: CASSLGPSQETQYF. CDR3 DNA sequence: TGTGCCAGCAGCTTAGGCCCATCCCAAGAGACCCAGTACTTC.

This clonotype has a count of ten or more. The chain joins TRBV6-1 to TRBJ2-5, with D tentatively TRBD1 (5 bases). V was clipped by 4 bases and J by 5 bases, with 17 bases between them. Germline CDR1 is MNHNS and CDR2 is SASEGT. This CDR3 has 15 residues. The DNA of the CDR3 is TGTGCCAGCAGTGGACCGAATACAGGCTTCGAGACCCAGTACTTC. Amino acids: CASSGPNTGFETQYF.

The sample holds a few counts of this clonotype. The J gene is TRBJ2-7, the V gene TRBV20-1; a possible D gene is TRBD2 (5 bases). Germline-derived CDR1 and CDR2 are DFQATT and SNEGSKA (reference sequence). This CDR3 has 14 amino acids. V was shortened by 1 base and J by 5 bases, with 15 bases between the two germline ends. CDR3 residues: CSARVRGYINEQYF. The CDR3 DNA sequence: TGCAGTGCTAGAGTCCGCGGGTACATTAACGAGCAGTACTTC.

The CDR3 DNA reads TGCAGCGTTGATTATTGGGACTCGTTCACTGAAGCTTTCTTT. This encodes CSVDYWDSFTEAFF. The chain uses TRBV29-1 and TRBJ1-1, with D possibly matching TRBD1 (5 bases). The germline V and J ends were trimmed by 3 bases and 4 bases, with 15 bases remaining between them. The CDR3 covers 14 residues. In germline, CDR1 is SQVTM, CDR2 ANQGSEA.

This clonotype came up many times. The chain couples TRBV18 to TRBJ1-1, with TRBD1 matching over 8 bases. The germline V gene has CDR1 KGHSH and CDR2 LQKENI. The length of the CDR3 is 15 residues. V trimming: 5 bases; J trimming: 5 bases; junction bases outside the gene matches: 10. The CDR3 spells CASSSGQGAGTEAFF. For the CDR3, the DNA is TGTGCCAGCTCATCAGGCCAGGGGGCTGGTACTGAAGCTTTCTTT.

The J gene is TRBJ1-2, the V gene TRBV25-1, with a possible D match to TRBD1 (5 bases). The V end was cut by 6 bases, the J end by 5 bases, with 19 bases between. Looked up from germline, CDR1 is MGHDK and CDR2 is SYGVNS. The CDR3 spans 15 residues. The CDR3 here is CASSQKSTAGYGYTF. The CDR3 nucleotides are TGTGCCAGCAGCCAAAAATCGACAGCGGGATATGGCTACACCTTC.

The chain employs TRBV5-6 and TRBJ1-1; D gene unclear. The CDR3 extends over 16 amino acids. The V end lost 0 bases, the J end lost 0 bases, and 12 bases lay between the germline ends. From germline, CDR1 is SGHDT and CDR2 YYEEEE. CDR3 nucleotide sequence: TGTGCCAGCAGCTTGGGACTCACGAACATGAACACTGAAGCTTTCTTT. This gives the protein CASSLGLTNMNTEAFF. The full variable domain, with the rest looked up from reference TRBV5-6 and TRBJ1-1, is DAGVTQSPTHLIKTRGQQVTLRCSPKSGHDTVSWYQQALGQGPQFIFQYYEEEERQRGNFPDRFSGHQFPNYSSELNVNALLLGDSALYLCASSLGLTNMNTEAFFGQGTRLTVV.

This clonotype appeared a few times. This chain connects TRBV20-1 to TRBJ2-1; 9 bases map to TRBD2. The CDR3 runs to 14 residues. From germline, CDR1 is DFQATT and CDR2 SNEGSKA (reference sequence). The V segment lost 3 bases and the J segment 8 bases; nucleotides outside the gene matches: 8. The CDR3 here is CSASLAGVRHEQFF. Written as DNA, the CDR3 is TGCAGTGCTAGTTTAGCGGGAGTGAGGCATGAGCAGTTCTTC.

This clonotype was found many times. This chain joins TRBV6-5 and TRBJ1-6; TRBD1 agrees at 8 bases. The germline gives CDR1 MNHEY, CDR2 SVGAGI. The CDR3 totals 17 residues. V lost 0 bases to trimming and J lost 4 bases; unmatched junction nucleotides: 5. The CDR3 protein is CASSYSSRTGYNSPLHF. CDR3 DNA: TGTGCCAGCAGTTACTCGTCGCGGACAGGGTATAATTCACCCCTCCACTTT.

This clonotype was observed at least ten times. V and J are TRBV12-3 or TRBV12-4 and TRBJ1-1; the match to TRBD1 covers 8 bases. Unmatched junction bases numbered 4, after V lost 5 bases and J lost 5 bases. The CDR3 has 13 residues. CDR3 sequence (DNA): TGTGCCAGCAGTCAGGGGGCTTGGACTGAAGCTTTCTTT. Translated, it gives CASSQGAWTEAFF.

This clonotype has at least ten counts. The chain recombines TRBV20-1 with TRBJ2-3, with 10 bases aligning to TRBD2. The CDR3 has 15 amino acids. The V gene end was trimmed by 6 bases and the J gene end by 2 bases; junction bases not matched to a gene: 8. Germline CDR1 DFQATT, CDR2 SNEGSKA (reference sequence). CDR3 region: CSANLAGGLTDTQYF. CDR3 nucleotides: TGCAGTGCCAATTTAGCGGGAGGACTCACAGATACGCAGTATTTT.

This clonotype appeared many times. V gene TRBV3-1 combines with J gene TRBJ2-1, with 9 positions matching TRBD2. Germline CDR1 is LGHDT and CDR2 is YNNKEL (reference sequence). The V segment lost 5 bases and the J segment 4 bases; nucleotides outside the gene matches: 6. CDR3 length: 15 residues. This CDR3 is CASSKIAGAYNEQFF. For the CDR3, the DNA is TGTGCCAGCAGCAAAATAGCGGGAGCTTACAATGAGCAGTTCTTC.

This clonotype came up once. The chain employs TRBV9 and TRBJ2-1; the match to TRBD2 covers 7 bases. CDR3 length: 16 amino acids. Germline CDR1 is SGDLS and CDR2 is YYNGEE. The J segment lost 4 bases and the V segment lost 0 bases, leaving 7 bases of the junction unmatched. The CDR3 DNA is TGTGCCAGCAGCGTAGGATGGGAGGGGATGTACAATGAGCAGTTCTTC. Protein sequence: CASSVGWEGMYNEQFF.

This clonotype was seen at least ten times. V usage is TRBV20-1 and J usage is TRBJ1-5; 9 bases map to TRBD1. The CDR3 has 13 residues. V lost 5 bases and J lost 6; bases outside the gene matches: 5. Germline V gene sequence: CDR1 DFQATT, CDR2 SNEGSKA (reference sequence). CDR3 in DNA: TGCAGTGCTGGGGACAGGGAAGGTCAGCCCCAGCATTTT. Amino acids: CSAGDREGQPQHF.

This clonotype was observed many times. CDR3 in DNA: TGTGCCAGCAGCCAATCGCAGGGGTCCTACAATGAGCAGTTCTTC. Translated: CASSQSQGSYNEQFF. This chain uses TRBV3-1 with TRBJ2-1, with a possible D match to TRBD1 (6 bases). Trimming stripped 2 bases from V and 1 base from J, with 9 bases between. This CDR3 has 15 amino acids. Per germline, CDR1 LGHDT and CDR2 YNNKEL (reference sequence).

This clonotype came up a few times. The chain uses TRBV28 and TRBJ1-1; no definite D call. The V gene lost 5 bases and the J gene lost 6 bases, with 10 bases spanning the gap. CDR1 is MDHEN, CDR2 SYDVKM, per germline. This CDR3 region has 12 residues. CDR3 protein: CASSRPGAEAFF. CDR3 DNA sequence: TGTGCCAGCAGTAGACCTGGGGCTGAAGCTTTCTTT.

The sample holds one count of this clonotype. The chain couples TRBV4-3 to TRBJ1-4, with D possibly being TRBD1 (5 bases). This CDR3 contains 17 residues. Germline CDR1 reads LGHNA; CDR2 reads YSLEER. V gave up 3 bases and J gave up 0 bases, with 14 bases separating them. CDR3 region: CASSQQALGATNEKLFF. The DNA of the CDR3 is TGCGCCAGCAGCCAGCAGGCGTTAGGGGCAACTAATGAAAAACTGTTTTTT.

The chain uses TRBV5-6 and TRBJ1-1, with a tentative D call TRBD1 (6 bases). The CDR3 contains 15 residues. CDR1 SGHDT and CDR2 YYEEEE come from the germline V gene. Deletions cut 4 bases from V and 0 bases from J, with 13 bases between. Written as DNA, the CDR3 is TGTGCCAGCAGCAGGGGGGCTAGGTTGAACACTGAAGCTTTCTTT. This codes for CASSRGARLNTEAFF.

This clonotype was counted at least ten times. The V gene is TRBV11-3, the J gene TRBJ1-1; the D gene is possibly TRBD1 (5 bases). The CDR3 is 14 residues long. The V gene lost 3 bases and the J gene lost 1 base, with 9 bases spanning the gap. From germline, CDR1 is SGHNT and CDR2 YENEEA. Here the CDR3 DNA reads TGTGCCAGCAGCTTTCGGCAGGGGAACACTGAAGCTTTCTTT. Translated: CASSFRQGNTEAFF.

This clonotype came up many times. The J gene is TRBJ1-1, the V gene TRBV30, with D possibly TRBD1 on 5 matching bases. Trimming removed 5 bases at V and 1 base at J, with 11 bases between. This CDR3 is 13 amino acids long. Germline V gene lookup returns CDR1 GTSNPN and CDR2 SVGIG (reference sequence). In DNA form, the CDR3 reads TGTGCCTGGGAACCAGGGAGGAACACTGAAGCTTTCTTT. This encodes CAWEPGRNTEAFF.

This clonotype was found many times. The rearrangement joins TRBV6-1 to TRBJ2-7, with a tentative D call TRBD1 (5 bases). CDR3 length: 14 amino acids. Germline CDR1 is MNHNS and CDR2 is SASEGT. V lost 8 bases and J 1 base, leaving 15 bases between the germline ends. The CDR3 DNA is TGTGCCAGCCGTCGTCTAAGGGGTTCCTACGAGCAGTACTTC. Translating gives CASRRLRGSYEQYF.

The gene calls are TRBV19 and TRBJ2-1; D gene unclear. CDR3 size: 13 residues. Germline lookup yields CDR1 LNHDA and CDR2 SQIVND (reference sequence). Between the trimmed V and J ends, which lost 10 bases and 7 bases, there was a span of 17 bases. The CDR3 is CATTQSPGNEQFF. The CDR3 DNA sequence: TGTGCCACAACTCAATCCCCTGGGAATGAGCAGTTCTTC.

This clonotype was seen a handful of times. The chain combines TRBV18 with TRBJ2-1; 11 bases line up with TRBD2. The CDR3 spans 20 residues. Germline trimming cut 0 bases from V and 7 bases from J; bases unmatched to any gene: 17. Germline CDR1 reads KGHSH; CDR2 reads LQKENI. The CDR3 region is CASSPPLAGVSVSLRNEQFF. CDR3 bases: TGTGCCAGCTCACCACCACTAGCGGGAGTATCCGTTTCTCTCAGGAATGAGCAGTTCTTC.

This clonotype was seen repeatedly, ten times or more. The genes are TRBV7-9 and TRBJ2-7, with D unclear. This CDR3 region has 11 residues. V lost 4 bases to trimming and J lost 5 bases, with 6 bases between them. From germline, CDR1 is SEHNR and CDR2 FQNEAQ (reference sequence). The CDR3 loop reads CASSSGHEQYF. CDR3 in DNA: TGTGCCAGCAGCTCAGGACACGAGCAGTACTTC.

This clonotype was recorded many times. V is TRBV29-1 and J is TRBJ2-7, with D possibly matching TRBD1 (6 bases). Germline CDR1 and CDR2: SQVTM and ANQGSEA. The V and J ends lost 8 bases and 3 bases respectively, with 14 bases between them. The CDR3 has 12 amino acids. CDR3 in DNA: TGCAGCTTGATCACAGGGAACTACGAGCAGTACTTC. Encoded protein: CSLITGNYEQYF.

In its sample, this clonotype was seen a few times. The chain has TRBV27 and TRBJ2-7; the D is unclear. V was cut by 0 bases and J by 2 bases, with 8 bases left in between. Germline V gives CDR1 MNHEY, CDR2 SMNVEV (reference sequence). There are 14 residues in the CDR3. The CDR3 DNA follows: TGTGCCAGCAGTTTATCGGATGTTGCCTACGAGCAGTACTTC. Residues: CASSLSDVAYEQYF.

The chain has TRBV27 and TRBJ2-1; TRBD2 matches 9 bases. Germline CDR1 and CDR2: MNHEY and SMNVEV (reference sequence). After removal of 5 bases from V and 6 bases from J, the junction contained 14 bases not matched to a gene. The CDR3 is 17 amino acids. CDR3 residues: CASSTLSGSYGVNEQFF. The CDR3 nucleotides are TGTGCCAGCAGTACACTTAGCGGGAGCTACGGAGTCAATGAGCAGTTCTTC.